Each of the 8 T cell receptor beta chains below was sequenced from the same sample in a study of T cells in Graves' hyperthyroidism and ophthalmopathy. There were TCR beta CDR3 regions amplified from RNA transcripts. Carried out on the TCR CDR3, a first-round RT-PCR used the HTBI primer set. One entry per CDR3 protein results from TCRdb running MiXCR on the multiplex PCR reads. The table shows about 570,000 distinct CDR3 sequences, with about half occurring only once. Sequencing used peripheral blood or thyroid tissue (not recorded which). All receptors derive from an adult woman with Graves' disease, either hyperthyroidism or ophthalmopathy (not recorded which).

This clonotype was recorded at least ten times. The chain couples TRBV10-3 to TRBJ2-7; D is ambiguous. Germline V gene data show CDR1 as ENHRY and CDR2 as SYGVKD. V gave up 8 bases and J gave up 2 bases, with 13 bases separating them. The CDR3 is 13 amino acids. CDR3 in DNA: TGTGCCATCGCCCTGACGGCAACCTACGAGCAGTACTTC. Translating it yields CAIALTATYEQYF.

This clonotype was recorded many times. The chain uses TRBV25-1 and TRBJ1-4; D not certain. The germline V gene has CDR1 MGHDK and CDR2 SYGVNS. The CDR3 loop spans 14 amino acids. V dropped 3 bases and J dropped 7 bases, with 12 bases sitting between them. The CDR3 nucleotides are TGTGCCAGCAGTGATCGGGCATTCCGTGAAAAACTGTTTTTT. It codes for CASSDRAFREKLFF.

The V call is TRBV20-1, the J call TRBJ1-1; tentative D call: TRBD1 (6 bases). CDR1 DFQATT and CDR2 SNEGSKA come from the germline V gene (reference sequence). CDR3 length: 15 residues. Trimming removed 5 bases from V and 11 bases from J, with 27 bases in between. The CDR3 DNA is TGCAGTGCTCCCCTGGGGGCGGGGGCCTCCCAGAAGGCTTTCTTT. It specifies CSAPLGAGASQKAFF.

This clonotype has a count of ten or more. The CDR3: CASSVTGGEAGKLFF. The DNA of the CDR3 is TGTGCCAGCAGCGTAACAGGGGGTGAAGCGGGGAAACTGTTTTTT. The chain couples TRBV9 to TRBJ1-4, with 8 bases matching TRBD1. Looked up from germline, CDR1 is SGDLS and CDR2 is YYNGEE. This CDR3 has 15 amino acids. V shed 1 base, J shed 11 bases, and the junction held 10 bases outside the gene matches.

The CDR3 reads CASSLGEGTSGSGETQYF. CDR3 bases: TGCGCCAGCAGCTTGGGAGAGGGGACTAGCGGGAGCGGGGAGACCCAGTACTTC. This sequence joins TRBV5-1 and TRBJ2-5; 14 bases match TRBD2. Trimming cost V 0 bases and J 5 bases; bases outside gene matches: 9. There are 18 residues in the CDR3. Per the germline V gene, CDR1 is SGHRS and CDR2 is YFSETQ.

At least ten counts were recorded for this clonotype. This chain connects TRBV25-1 to TRBJ1-4, with TRBD1 as a possible D gene (5 bases). Trimming took off 1 base at V and 0 bases at J, with 9 bases between the two ends. Per germline, CDR1 MGHDK and CDR2 SYGVNS. This CDR3 spans 16 amino acids. DNA of the CDR3: TGTGCCAGCAGTGAATGGGACGGGGCAACTAATGAAAAACTGTTTTTT. Protein product: CASSEWDGATNEKLFF.

This chain joins TRBV28 and TRBJ1-5; D not resolved. Germline loops: CDR1 MDHEN, CDR2 SYDVKM. The ends were cut back, 4 bases at V and 7 bases at J, with 8 bases in the middle. The CDR3 spans 12 residues. The CDR3 DNA reads as TGTGCCAGCAGTTCGCAAAAACAGCCCCAGCATTTT. Translated, it gives CASSSQKQPQHF.

This clonotype was seen only a few times. V gene TRBV7-6 combines with J gene TRBJ1-2, with D possibly being TRBD1 (5 bases). The germline gives CDR1 SGHVS, CDR2 FNYEAQ. V was pared by 0 bases and J by 7 bases, with 12 bases between. The CDR3 consists of 14 residues. The CDR3 sequence is CASSLAGQGGGYTF. DNA for the CDR3: TGTGCCAGCAGCTTAGCTGGACAAGGCGGTGGCTACACCTTC.